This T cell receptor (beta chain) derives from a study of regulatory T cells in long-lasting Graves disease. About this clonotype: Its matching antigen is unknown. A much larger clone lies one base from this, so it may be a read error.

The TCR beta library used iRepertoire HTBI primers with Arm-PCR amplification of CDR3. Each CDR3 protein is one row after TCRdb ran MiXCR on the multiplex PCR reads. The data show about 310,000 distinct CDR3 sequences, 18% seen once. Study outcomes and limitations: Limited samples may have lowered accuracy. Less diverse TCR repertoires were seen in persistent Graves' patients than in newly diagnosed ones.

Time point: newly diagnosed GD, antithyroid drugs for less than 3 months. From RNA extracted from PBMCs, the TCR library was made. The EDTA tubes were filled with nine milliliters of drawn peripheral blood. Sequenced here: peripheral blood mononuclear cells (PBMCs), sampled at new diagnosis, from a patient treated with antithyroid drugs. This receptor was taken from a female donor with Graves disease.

The CDR3 DNA reads as TGCAGCGTTGAGGGGGGGTCGAGACTAGCGGGAGGGAAGCAGTACTTC. Its protein product is CSVEGGSRLAGGKQYF. This chain links TRBV29-1 with TRBJ2-1; TRBD2 matches at 14 bases. The DNA end is more similar to TRBJ2-7, so the J call may be wrong. The CDR3 loop spans 16 amino acids. Per germline, CDR1 SQVTM and CDR2 ANQGSEA.